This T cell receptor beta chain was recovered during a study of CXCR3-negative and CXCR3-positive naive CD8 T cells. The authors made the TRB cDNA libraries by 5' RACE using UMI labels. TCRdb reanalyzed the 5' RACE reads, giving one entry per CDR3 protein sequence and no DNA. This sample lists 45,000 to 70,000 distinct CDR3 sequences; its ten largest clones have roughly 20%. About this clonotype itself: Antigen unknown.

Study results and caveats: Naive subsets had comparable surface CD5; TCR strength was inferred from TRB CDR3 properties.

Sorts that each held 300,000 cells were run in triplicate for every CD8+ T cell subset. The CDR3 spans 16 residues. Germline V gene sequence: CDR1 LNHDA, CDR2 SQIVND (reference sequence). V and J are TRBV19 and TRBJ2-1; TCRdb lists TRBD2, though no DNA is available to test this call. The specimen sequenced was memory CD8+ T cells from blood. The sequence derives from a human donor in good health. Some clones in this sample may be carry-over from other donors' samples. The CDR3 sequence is CASSMTLGGGNNEQFF.